This is a list of T cell receptor beta chains from one sample in a study of PD-1 blockade in classical Hodgkin lymphoma. The repertoire was sequenced with immunoSEQ multiplex PCR; TCRdb's copy has only in-frame clones and lacks some. This table holds some 18,000 clones, about 88% found once. The source material was CD8+ T cells from blood, sampled before the fourth cycle of nivolumab. The receptors derive from a human donor with classical Hodgkin lymphoma. CDR3s include the opening cysteine and the closing phenylalanine or tryptophan.

TRBV5-1	TRBJ2-7	CASSTQGGYEQYF
TRBV4-1	TRBJ2-1	CASSQSSGNYNEQFF
TRBV6-5	TRBJ2-7	CASSKTYEQYF
TRBV5-1	TRBJ1-1	CASSVKQGWVGNTEAFF
TRBV21-1	TRBJ1-1	CASSKDREEAFF
TRBV7-9	TRBJ2-3	CASNPLAGSTDTQYF
TRBV30	TRBJ1-1	CAWFSGLRNTEAFF
TRBV19	TRBJ2-7	CASSGSGSSEQYF
TRBV9	TRBJ2-7	CASSAPGTNEQYF
TRBV7-9	TRBJ1-2	CASSLPVSGDGYTF
TRBV2	TRBJ1-1	CASRGRALLLNTEAFF
TRBV27	TRBJ2-7	CASSPPGLVNEQYF
TRBV16	TRBJ1-4	CASSQEGATNEKLFF
TRBV27	TRBJ1-1	CASSLSGAHTEAFF
TRBV5-1	TRBJ2-5	CASSYLGGETQYF
TRBV18	TRBJ1-3	CASSPTGSSGNTIYF
TRBV5-1	TRBJ2-3	CASSRDRSTDTQYF
TRBV27	TRBJ2-1	CASSGGGGPSSYNEQFF
TRBV27	TRBJ2-2	CASSPWGAGELFF
TRBV29-1	TRBJ2-7	CSAVLGGGEQYF
TRBV7-2	TRBJ2-2	CASSLGPGTSAGTGELFF
TRBV11-2	TRBJ2-7	CASSFRSYEQYF
TRBV5-8	TRBJ2-7	CASSRGTITTYEQYF
TRBV13	TRBJ2-5	CASSKETGSETQYF
TRBV10-3	-	CAISEPDRTYEQYF
TRBV27	TRBJ1-5	CASSSGRLDNQPQHF
TRBV27	TRBJ2-7	CASSTDWEGRLYEQYF
TRBV18	TRBJ1-1	CASSRDRGVTEAFF
TRBV7-9	-	CASSVVGASGDATYEQYF
TRBV7-8	TRBJ2-6	CASSLPLAGEGGANVLTF
TRBV5-1	TRBJ1-6	CASKTGSGSPLHF
TRBV27	TRBJ2-2	CASKAGGPANTGELFF
TRBV27	TRBJ2-7	CASGRFSSFIGPYEQYF
TRBV10-3	TRBJ1-1	CAISTSDGAEAFF
TRBV13	TRBJ2-1	CASSPGVEQFF
TRBV6-5	TRBJ1-4	CASSSPRGGLNEKLFF
TRBV7-9	TRBJ1-2	CASSHIPGGYTF
TRBV5-6	TRBJ2-7	CASSLVGGYGQRGTYEQYF
TRBV27	TRBJ2-7	CASRFWGLREQYF
TRBV4-2	TRBJ1-5	CASSLGGMRGFNQPQHF
TRBV2	-	CASSEGQIFVAYEQYF
TRBV4-1	TRBJ2-7	CASSQDLAVYEQYF
TRBV28	TRBJ2-5	CASSLGQYRGETQYF
TRBV28	TRBJ2-7	CASSLASYEQYF
TRBV27	TRBJ1-4	CASSSTTGTGWRGEKLFF
TRBV7-8	TRBJ2-7	CASSFPGTGSREQYF
TRBV5-1	TRBJ2-7	CASSYRGPMTYEQYF
TRBV19	TRBJ1-1	CASSVDRGQPPEAFF
TRBV7-9	TRBJ1-5	CASSPGGNQPQHF
TRBV9	TRBJ2-2	CASSVPAGGTNTGELFF
TRBV6-6	TRBJ1-2	CASSYLMGYTF
TRBV2	-	CAFQRRVWDEQYF
TRBV9	TRBJ1-3	CASSGRGPGGNTIYF
TRBV27	TRBJ2-7	CASGLYYEQYF
TRBV4-1	TRBJ1-2	CASSHPADREGYGYTF
TRBV2	TRBJ2-1	CASSVVGNNEQFF
TRBV4-1	TRBJ2-7	CASSQDSSYREQYF
TRBV7-2	TRBJ2-1	CASSSGRKRGSGGYNEQFF
TRBV27	TRBJ2-2	CASSSGSGTGELFF